Following are 31 T cell receptor beta chains from one sample sequenced in a study of early T cells in non-severe SARS-CoV-2 infection. TCRdb re-analysed the 5' RACE reads in MiXCR, keeping a single row per CDR3 protein. The repertoire holds tens of thousands of distinct CDR3 sequences, 9% to 15% seen once, with approximately 1.7% in the top ten. What was sequenced was whole blood. The receptors come from an adult who was a healthcare worker with PCR-confirmed SARS-CoV-2 infection or an uninfected control (not recorded which).

This clonotype was found many times. The rearrangement joins TRBV12-3 or TRBV12-4 to TRBJ2-5, with D tentatively TRBD1 (6 bases). CDR3 length: 14 amino acids. V shed 5 bases and J shed 6 bases, with 16 bases lying between them. The CDR3 DNA reads TGTGCCAGCAGTCCCCGATACAGGGAACAGACCCAGTACTTC. It encodes CASSPRYREQTQYF.

The table lists this clonotype with many counts. The chain uses TRBV19 and TRBJ2-1; 11 bases fit TRBD2. The germline gives CDR1 LNHDA, CDR2 SQIVND (reference sequence). CDR3 size: 13 residues. V trimming: 8 bases; J trimming: 12 bases; junction bases outside the gene matches: 9. The CDR3 region is CASGLAGPGGQFF. DNA for the CDR3: TGTGCCAGTGGACTAGCGGGCCCCGGGGGGCAGTTCTTC.

This sequence joins TRBV19 and TRBJ1-4; 8 bases fit TRBD1. Germline trimming cut 5 bases from V and 7 bases from J; bases unmatched to any gene: 9. This CDR3 has 15 residues. Per the germline V gene, CDR1 is LNHDA and CDR2 is SQIVND (reference sequence). CDR3 sequence: CASSDRGGLGEKLFF. CDR3 nucleotide sequence: TGTGCCAGTAGTGACAGGGGAGGTTTGGGTGAAAAACTGTTTTTT.

This clonotype was observed at least ten times. This chain's CDR3 is CAIRGQGLSYEQYF. The CDR3 DNA follows: TGTGCCATCCGAGGACAGGGCCTCTCCTACGAGCAGTACTTC. The V gene is TRBV10-3, the J gene TRBJ2-7, with 8 bases aligning to TRBD1. The junction had 6 bases not matched to a gene; V was cut back by 8 bases and J by 0 bases. This CDR3 has 14 residues. Germline V gene lookup returns CDR1 ENHRY and CDR2 SYGVKD.

This clonotype was recorded many times. The chain links TRBV27 to TRBJ1-1; D remains ambiguous. The CDR3 totals 13 residues. Between the trimmed V and J ends, which lost 4 bases and 5 bases, there was a span of 11 bases. CDR1 and CDR2 (germline): MNHEY, SMNVEV (reference sequence). Written as DNA, the CDR3 is TGTGCCAGCAGTTGGGGTCAGGCGACTGAAGCTTTCTTT. Protein sequence: CASSWGQATEAFF.

This clonotype turned up a few times. CDR3 region: CASSQSAGTEQFF. In DNA form, the CDR3 reads TGCGCCAGCAGCCAATCGGCGGGGACTGAGCAGTTCTTC. The chain uses TRBV4-3 and TRBJ2-1; possibly TRBD2 for D (6 bases). With 2 bases removed from V and 9 bases from J, the gap between germline ends came to 11 bases. Per germline, CDR1 LGHNA and CDR2 YSLEER. CDR3 length equals 13 residues.

The gene calls are TRBV5-1 and TRBJ2-3; TRBD1 agrees at 7 bases. The J segment lost 0 bases and the V segment lost 6 bases, leaving 7 bases of the junction unmatched. CDR1 and CDR2 from the germline V gene are SGHRS and YFSETQ. This CDR3 is built from 15 residues. The CDR3 protein is CASNLGGLSTDTQYF. The CDR3 DNA reads TGCGCCAGCAATCTAGGGGGCCTCAGCACAGATACGCAGTATTTT.

The table lists this clonotype with many counts. V and J are TRBV6-7 and TRBJ2-2; 14 nucleotides align to TRBD2. TRBV6-7 is identified as an open reading frame with a role that is uncertain. The V gene end was trimmed by 6 bases and the J gene end by 9 bases; junction bases not matched to a gene: 9. The CDR3 spans 16 residues. The CDR3 nucleotides read TGTGCCAGCAGCACGGGACTAGCGGGGGAGTTTTGGGAGCTGTTTTTT. The encoded protein is CASSTGLAGEFWELFF.

The chain uses TRBV6-5 and TRBJ2-7; 7 bases match TRBD2. This CDR3 has 14 residues. With V trimmed by 6 bases and J by 5 bases, 10 bases remained unmatched. Looked up from germline, CDR1 is MNHEY and CDR2 is SVGAGI. CDR3: CASRVSGGGDEQYF. The DNA for the CDR3 is TGTGCCAGCAGGGTTAGTGGGGGGGGTGACGAGCAGTACTTC.

The CDR3 bases are TGCAGTGCTAGCGCTAGCGGGGGAACAGATACGCAGTATTTT. Amino acid sequence: CSASASGGTDTQYF. The chain joins TRBV20-1 to TRBJ2-3; 10 positions agree with TRBD2. Trimming cost V 3 bases and J 3 bases; bases outside gene matches: 3. This CDR3 comprises 14 residues. Germline V gene data show CDR1 as DFQATT and CDR2 as SNEGSKA (reference sequence).

In its sample, this clonotype was seen many times. The V and J genes are TRBV7-9 and TRBJ1-1, with D uncertain. The V end was cut by 1 base, the J end by 4 bases, with 7 bases between. This CDR3 contains 13 residues. Per the germline V gene, CDR1 is SEHNR and CDR2 is FQNEAQ (reference sequence). The chain's CDR3 is CASSLGATTEAFF. In nucleotides, the CDR3 is TGTGCCAGCAGCTTAGGGGCTACCACTGAAGCTTTCTTT.

V usage is TRBV4-3 and J usage is TRBJ1-2; TRBD1 matches at 8 bases. CDR1 is LGHNA and CDR2 is YSLEER in the germline V gene. The V and J ends lost 4 bases and 4 bases, in that order; junction bases with no gene match: 11. The CDR3 extends over 16 amino acids. In nucleotides, the CDR3 is TGCGCCAGCAGCCGTACGGACAGGGTCGGAATCTATGGCTACACCTTC. Protein sequence: CASSRTDRVGIYGYTF.

The chain recombines TRBV11-3 with TRBJ2-5; D is uncertain. The V end lost 8 bases, the J end lost 2 bases, and 12 bases lay between the germline ends. The CDR3 contains 13 residues. Germline CDR1 is SGHNT and CDR2 is YENEEA. CDR3 region: CASRRVKQETQYF. Written as DNA, the CDR3 is TGTGCCAGCCGCCGGGTGAAACAAGAGACCCAGTACTTC.

Remarks on this clonotype: Given a much more abundant clone one base away, this may be a read error. The chain has TRBV7-9 and TRBJ2-7; a weak D match, TRBD1 (6 bases). The germline CDR1 and CDR2 sequences are SEHNR and FQNEAQ (reference sequence). V was pared by 3 bases and J by 6 bases, with 12 bases between. The CDR3 extends over 13 amino acids. This CDR3 is CASSFEGVTEQYF. DNA of the CDR3: TGTGCCAGCAGCTTTGAGGGGGTTACCGAGCAGTACTTC.

V is TRBV3-1 and J is TRBJ1-2, with 8 bases identical to TRBD1. Germline V gene sequence: CDR1 LGHDT, CDR2 YNNKEL (reference sequence). V was pared by 6 bases and J by 6 bases, with 6 bases of the junction left unmatched. The CDR3 length is 13 residues. CDR3 nucleotide sequence: TGTGCCAGCAGGCGACAGGGGAGTCATGGCTACACCTTC. Encoded protein: CASRRQGSHGYTF.

The chain joins TRBV7-2 to TRBJ2-7; TRBD2 agrees at 10 bases. Trimming at V came to 3 bases and at J to 1 base, leaving 3 bases not matched to a gene. Germline CDR1 SGHTA, CDR2 FQGNSA. The CDR3 runs 15 residues. The CDR3 coding sequence is TGTGCCAGCAGCTTCGCACTAGCGGGGTCCTACGAGCAGTACTTC. Protein: CASSFALAGSYEQYF.

Regarding this clonotype: The junction departs from the called germline gene at one end, perhaps through a read error. The chain is built from TRBV7-2 and TRBJ2-7; D possibly matches TRBD1 or TRBD2 (6 bases each). Germline CDR1 reads SGHTA; CDR2 reads FQGNSA. The CDR3 loop spans 13 amino acids. The CDR3 region has the DNA TGTGCCAGCAGCTTAAACCGGGGGCAGGAACAGTGCTTC. Protein: CASSLNRGQEQCF.

In its sample, this clonotype was seen many times. V and J are TRBV5-6 and TRBJ1-1; D is unresolved. The CDR3 has 12 residues. CDR1 SGHDT and CDR2 YYEEEE come from the germline V gene. The V gene lost 2 bases and the J gene lost 5 bases, with 7 bases spanning the gap. This CDR3 reads CASSFRGTEAFF. The CDR3, as DNA: TGTGCCAGCAGCTTCCGTGGGACTGAAGCTTTCTTT. The entire variable domain, with the rest obtained from reference TRBV5-6 and TRBJ1-1, is as follows: DAGVTQSPTHLIKTRGQQVTLRCSPKSGHDTVSWYQQALGQGPQFIFQYYEEEERQRGNFPDRFSGHQFPNYSSELNVNALLLGDSALYLCASSFRGTEAFFGQGTRLTVV.

This clonotype was seen repeatedly, ten times or more. J is TRBJ2-3 and V is TRBV20-1; D ambiguous. Germline CDR1 and CDR2: DFQATT and SNEGSKA (reference sequence). CDR3 length: 13 amino acids. V lost 6 bases and J lost 5, with 15 bases in between. The CDR3 region has the DNA TGCAGTGCCATCCGTGGAGCGCGAGATACGCAGTATTTT. Amino acids: CSAIRGARDTQYF.

This clonotype was seen a handful of times. The rearrangement joins TRBV7-9 to TRBJ2-1; D gene uncertain. The V gene's germline CDR1 is SEHNR and CDR2 FQNEAQ (reference sequence). The CDR3 has 13 residues. With 4 bases removed from V and 10 bases from J, the gap between germline ends came to 14 bases. The CDR3 loop reads CASSYQSTQEQFF. Here the CDR3 DNA reads TGTGCCAGCAGCTACCAATCGACACAGGAGCAGTTCTTC.

This clonotype occurred a few times. The chain has TRBV5-6 and TRBJ2-1; no definite D call. Germline-derived CDR1 and CDR2 are SGHDT and YYEEEE. The CDR3 spans 18 residues. Trimming cost V 3 bases and J 0 bases, with 19 bases left between them. The CDR3 here is CASSWGTVRQSSYNEQFF. For the CDR3, the DNA is TGTGCCAGCAGCTGGGGAACTGTCCGTCAGAGCTCCTACAATGAGCAGTTCTTC.

This clonotype was seen ten or more times. The chain employs TRBV11-2 and TRBJ2-4, with TRBD2 matching 10 bases. V was clipped by 5 bases and J by 4 bases; unmatched bases: 2. CDR3 length equals 14 residues. Germline CDR1 SGHAT, CDR2 FQNNGV. The CDR3 nucleotides read TGTGCCAGCAGCAAGACTAGCGGGAAAAACATTCAGTACTTC. The encoded protein is CASSKTSGKNIQYF.

This clonotype was seen ten or more times. At one end the junction does not follow the germline gene, possibly because of a read error. The chain employs TRBV6-2 or TRBV6-3 and TRBJ2-1; 8 bases line up with TRBD2. The germline V gene encodes CDR1 MNHEY and CDR2 SVGEGT. This CDR3 spans 14 amino acids. CDR3 bases: TGTGCCGGCAGTCGGGGGGGGCCCGGCAATGAGCAGTTCTTC. As protein: CAGSRGGPGNEQFF.

This clonotype was found many times. V usage is TRBV7-9 and J usage is TRBJ2-7; D uncertain. There are 14 residues in the CDR3. Germline-derived CDR1 and CDR2 are SEHNR and FQNEAQ (reference sequence). V was clipped by 4 bases and J by 2 bases, with 12 bases between them. CDR3 DNA: TGTGCCAGCAGCTCTCCGCTACCAGCCTACGAGCAGTACTTC. It encodes CASSSPLPAYEQYF.

Only a few counts were recorded for this clonotype. The chain carries TRBV3-1 and TRBJ1-6; unclear D gene. Trimming stripped 2 bases from V and 9 bases from J, with 8 bases between. In germline, CDR1 is LGHDT, CDR2 YNNKEL (reference sequence). The CDR3 runs to 13 residues. This CDR3 reads CASSQNPPSPLHF. In DNA form, the CDR3 reads TGTGCCAGCAGCCAAAACCCCCCTTCACCCCTCCACTTT.

This clonotype has more than one count but fewer than ten. Germline and junction disagree at one end, which may indicate a read error. V is TRBV5-5 and J is TRBJ1-5; D may be TRBD1 (5 bases). Per germline, CDR1 SGHKS and CDR2 YYEKEE (reference sequence). The CDR3 runs to 15 residues. In DNA, the CDR3 is TGTGTCAGCAGCTTGGGGGAGTATAGCAATCAGCCCCAGCATTTT. Translated: CVSSLGEYSNQPQHF.

This clonotype was observed at least ten times. This chain joins TRBV16 and TRBJ1-1; D might be TRBD1 (5 bases). Germline CDR1 reads KGHSY; CDR2 reads FQNENV. This CDR3 has 14 amino acids. Trimming removed 3 bases from V and 4 bases from J, with 12 bases in between. The CDR3 reads CASSQGRNPTEAFF. DNA of the CDR3: TGTGCCAGCAGCCAGGGACGAAACCCCACTGAAGCTTTCTTT. Full variable domain (rest looked up from reference TRBV16 and TRBJ1-1): GEEVAQTPKHLVRGEGQKAKLYCAPIKGHSYVFWYQQVLKNEFKFLISFQNENVFDETGMPKERFSAKCLPNSPCSLEIQATKLEDSAVYFCASSQGRNPTEAFFGQGTRLTVV.

V is TRBV15 and J is TRBJ2-2; D remains unclear. The germline V and J ends were trimmed by 0 bases and 10 bases, with 9 bases remaining between them. The CDR3 totals 13 residues. CDR1 LNHNV and CDR2 YYDKDF come from the germline V gene (reference sequence). This CDR3 is CATSRDPFSELFF. CDR3 nucleotide sequence: TGTGCCACCAGCAGAGATCCCTTCTCGGAGCTGTTTTTT. The full variable domain, in which reference TRBV15 and TRBJ2-2 provide the parts outside the CDR3, is DAMVIQNPRYQVTQFGKPVTLSCSQTLNHNVMYWYQQKSSQAPKLLFHYYDKDFNNEADTPDNFQSRRPNTSFCFLDIRSPGLGDTAMYLCATSRDPFSELFFGEGSRLTVL.

This clonotype was seen ten or more times. The rearrangement uses TRBV7-6 and TRBJ1-4; D is perhaps TRBD1 (5 bases). The CDR3 is 16 residues long. The germline V gene has CDR1 SGHVS and CDR2 FNYEAQ. V was pared by 2 bases and J by 4 bases, with 14 bases between. The chain's CDR3 is CASSLTPGLINEKLFF. The CDR3 coding sequence is TGTGCCAGCAGCTTAACGCCGGGACTGATTAATGAAAAACTGTTTTTT.

This clonotype was seen a few times. J is TRBJ1-2 and V is TRBV27; TRBD1 aligns across 9 bases. CDR1 MNHEY and CDR2 SMNVEV come from the germline V gene (reference sequence). This CDR3 has 12 amino acids. The ends lost 6 bases at V and 8 bases at J; junction bases unmatched: 4. The CDR3 region has the DNA TGTGCCAGCAGGGACAGGGGAGGCGGCTACACCTTC. It codes for CASRDRGGGYTF.

This clonotype was counted only a few times. The chain combines TRBV9 with TRBJ1-4, with 9 bases that match TRBD1. The CDR3 sequence is 19 residues long. Per the germline V gene, CDR1 is SGDLS and CDR2 is YYNGEE. V trimming: 2 bases; J trimming: 0 bases; junction bases outside the gene matches: 11. CDR3 region: CASSVGQGPGGATNEKLFF. Written as DNA, the CDR3 is TGTGCCAGCAGCGTCGGACAGGGGCCCGGCGGGGCAACTAATGAAAAACTGTTTTTT.